Following are 10 T cell receptor beta chains from one sample sequenced in a study of post-analysis software for immune sequencing data. Notes on the study in general: In patients, a few TRBV segments were more frequent than in controls, with TRBV5-6, TRBV5-1 and TRBV20-1 among them.

These TCRs are of unknown antigen specificity. The TCR beta cDNA libraries carried unique molecular identifiers. TCRdb reanalysed the PCR reads using MiXCR and keeps one entry per CDR3 protein. The sample has 430,000 or so distinct CDR3 sequences, 30% to 45% seen once. The material sequenced was blood. All receptors come from a girl under 10 years old with multiple sclerosis.

This chain links TRBV6-2 or TRBV6-3 with TRBJ1-2; D not resolved. V was clipped by 4 bases and J by 4 bases, with 16 bases between them. Germline-derived CDR1 and CDR2 are MNHEY and SVGEGT. The CDR3 extends over 15 amino acids. The DNA of the CDR3 is TGTGCCAGCAGTTCTCGGGCTAAGGACTCCTATGGCTACACCTTC. This gives the protein CASSSRAKDSYGYTF.

The J gene is TRBJ1-1, the V gene TRBV5-6; the match to TRBD1 covers 7 bases. The CDR3 is 14 residues long. The V and J ends lost 4 bases and 4 bases, in that order; junction bases with no gene match: 7. CDR1 SGHDT and CDR2 YYEEEE come from the germline V gene. CDR3 sequence reads: CASSDQGGSTEAFF. Written as DNA, the CDR3 is TGTGCCAGCAGCGATCAGGGGGGGAGCACTGAAGCTTTCTTT.

The chain is built from TRBV9 and TRBJ2-7; 7 bases are a match to TRBD2. V lost 0 bases to trimming and J lost 7 bases; unmatched junction nucleotides: 4. The CDR3 is made up of 13 amino acids. Germline values: CDR1 SGDLS, CDR2 YYNGEE. The CDR3 DNA sequence: TGTGCCAGCAGCGTAGCCCAGGGAGGGGAGCAGTACTTC. Its translation is CASSVAQGGEQYF.

This clonotype was seen ten or more times. J is TRBJ1-2 and V is TRBV29-1; D perhaps matches TRBD1 (6 bases). V was shortened by 3 bases and J by 3 bases, with 14 bases between the two germline ends. The CDR3 spans 14 residues. The germline V gene encodes CDR1 SQVTM and CDR2 ANQGSEA. Here the CDR3 reads CSVDGGQRDYGYTF. The CDR3 DNA sequence: TGCAGCGTTGATGGAGGACAGAGGGACTATGGCTACACCTTC.

As DNA, the CDR3 is TGTGCCAGCAGCTTAGAAGAGGAGTATGGCTACACCTTC. Protein product: CASSLEEEYGYTF. The chain uses TRBV7-9 and TRBJ1-2; D not resolved. Trimming took off 1 base at V and 5 bases at J, with 8 bases between the two ends. The CDR3 loop spans 13 amino acids. Germline values: CDR1 SEHNR, CDR2 FQNEAQ (reference sequence).

V gene TRBV10-3 combines with J gene TRBJ2-5, with 15 bases that match TRBD2. V lost 10 bases, J lost 5 bases, and 8 bases stayed unmatched. CDR1 is ENHRY, CDR2 SYGVKD, per germline. The CDR3 is 15 residues long. The CDR3 here is CATRTSGRAGETQYF. The CDR3 DNA is TGTGCCACCAGGACTAGCGGGAGGGCCGGGGAGACCCAGTACTTC.

The rearrangement uses TRBV10-3 and TRBJ1-2, with 8 bases that match TRBD1. V lost 8 bases to trimming and J lost 8 bases; unmatched junction nucleotides: 10. The CDR3 length is 13 residues. The V gene's germline CDR1 is ENHRY and CDR2 SYGVKD. CDR3 sequence: CAIWAGGRQGYTF. In nucleotides, the CDR3 is TGTGCCATCTGGGCAGGGGGCCGTCAAGGCTACACCTTC.

This clonotype was observed a few times. The V and J genes are TRBV4-3 and TRBJ1-1, with no clear D. From germline, CDR1 is LGHNA and CDR2 YSLEER. V lost 1 base and J 0 bases, leaving 9 bases between the germline ends. The CDR3 is made up of 15 amino acids. This chain's CDR3 is CASSQAPRMNTEAFF. The CDR3 nucleotides read TGCGCCAGCAGCCAAGCTCCGAGAATGAACACTGAAGCTTTCTTT.

This clonotype was detected a few times. The genes are TRBV6-5 and TRBJ2-1; D unclear. V was clipped by 2 bases and J by 0 bases, with 8 bases between them. This CDR3 comprises 15 residues. Germline CDR1 reads MNHEY; CDR2 reads SVGAGI. In nucleotides, the CDR3 is TGTGCCAGCAGTTACAGTTCTAGCTCCTACAATGAGCAGTTCTTC. It encodes CASSYSSSSYNEQFF.

This clonotype turned up a few times. This chain links TRBV29-1 with TRBJ2-1; 12 bases are shared with TRBD2. CDR1 is SQVTM, CDR2 ANQGSEA, per germline. The CDR3 runs to 15 residues. The J segment lost 5 bases and the V segment lost 2 bases, leaving 4 bases of the junction unmatched. The CDR3, as DNA: TGCAGCGTTGAACTGGCTAGCGGGAGGGACAATGAGCAGTTCTTC. Translation gives CSVELASGRDNEQFF.